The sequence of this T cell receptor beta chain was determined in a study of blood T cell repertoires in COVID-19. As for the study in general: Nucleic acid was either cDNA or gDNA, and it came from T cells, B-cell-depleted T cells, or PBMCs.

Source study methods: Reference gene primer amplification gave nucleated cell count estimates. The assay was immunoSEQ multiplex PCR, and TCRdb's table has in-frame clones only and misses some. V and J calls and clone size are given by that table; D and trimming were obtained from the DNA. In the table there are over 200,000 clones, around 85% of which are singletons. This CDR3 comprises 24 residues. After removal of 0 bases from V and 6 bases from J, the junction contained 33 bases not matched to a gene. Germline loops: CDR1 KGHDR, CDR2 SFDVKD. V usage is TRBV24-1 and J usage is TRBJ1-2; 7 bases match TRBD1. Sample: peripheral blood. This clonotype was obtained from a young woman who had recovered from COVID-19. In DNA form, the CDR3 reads TGTGCCACCAGTGATTTGACTTCTTACCCGGACAGGTGCAAACCCTTGGCGGTGTGGCATGGCTACACCTTC. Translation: CATSDLTSYPDRCKPLAVWHGYTF.